The entry below describes one TCR beta chain. The time point was: baseline, week 1 (first vaccination visit). Treatment noted: pre-vaccination baseline after standard-of-care therapy. This CDR3 has 14 amino acids. Trimming stripped 1 base from V and 8 bases from J, with 11 bases between. Germline V gene sequence: CDR1 KGHSH, CDR2 LQKENI. Clones were read by immunoSEQ multiplex PCR, and TCRdb kept only the in-frame ones, dropping some. This table holds 50,000 to 65,000 clones, about 74% found once. The data are from a study of a mutant IDH1 vaccine in newly diagnosed glioma. Study-level background: The therapy given earlier, which was standard therapy, consisted of radiotherapy, temozolomide, or both, and most of the patients received both.

This clonotype was obtained from a woman aged 40 to 49 with glioma. Sequenced material: PBMCs, taken from a glioma patient treated with radiotherapy, temozolomide or both. The chain recombines TRBV18 with TRBJ1-4; maybe TRBD1 (5 bases). The CDR3 sequence is CASSPLPRGEKLFF. The DNA for the CDR3 is TGTGCCAGCTCACCACTTCCCCGGGGGGAAAAACTGTTTTTT. Full variable domain (remainder filled in from reference TRBV18 and TRBJ1-4): NAGVMQNPRHLVRRRGQEARLRCSPMKGHSHVYWYRQLPEEGLKFMVYLQKENIIDESGMPKERFSAEFPKEGPSILRIQQVVRGDSAAYFCASSPLPRGEKLFFGSGTQLSVL.